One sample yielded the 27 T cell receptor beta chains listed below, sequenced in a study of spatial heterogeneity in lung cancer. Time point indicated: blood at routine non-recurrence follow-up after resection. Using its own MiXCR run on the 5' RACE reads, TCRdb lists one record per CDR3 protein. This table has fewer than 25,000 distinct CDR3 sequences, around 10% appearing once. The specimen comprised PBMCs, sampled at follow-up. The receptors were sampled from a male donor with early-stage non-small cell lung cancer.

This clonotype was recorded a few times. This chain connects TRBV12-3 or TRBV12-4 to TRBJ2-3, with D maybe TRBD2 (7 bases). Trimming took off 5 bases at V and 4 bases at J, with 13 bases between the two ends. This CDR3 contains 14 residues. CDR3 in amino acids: CASSAPGGPDTQYF. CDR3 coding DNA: TGTGCCAGCAGTGCCCCGGGGGGCCCAGATACGCAGTATTTT.

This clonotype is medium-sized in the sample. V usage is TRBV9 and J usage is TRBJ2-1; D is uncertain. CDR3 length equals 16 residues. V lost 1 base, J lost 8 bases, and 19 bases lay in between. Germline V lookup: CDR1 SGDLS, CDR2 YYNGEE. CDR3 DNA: TGTGCCAGCAGCGTAAGTAGGAAGTCCGTTCCCCATGAGCAGTTCTTC. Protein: CASSVSRKSVPHEQFF.

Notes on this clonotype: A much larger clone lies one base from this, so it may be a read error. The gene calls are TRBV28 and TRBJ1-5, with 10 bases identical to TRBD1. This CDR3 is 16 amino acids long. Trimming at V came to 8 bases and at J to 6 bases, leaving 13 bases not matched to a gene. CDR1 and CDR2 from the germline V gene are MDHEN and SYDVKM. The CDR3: CASQSSGTGVGQPQHF. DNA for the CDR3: TGTGCCAGCCAGTCTTCCGGGACAGGGGTGGGTCAGCCCCAGCATTTT.

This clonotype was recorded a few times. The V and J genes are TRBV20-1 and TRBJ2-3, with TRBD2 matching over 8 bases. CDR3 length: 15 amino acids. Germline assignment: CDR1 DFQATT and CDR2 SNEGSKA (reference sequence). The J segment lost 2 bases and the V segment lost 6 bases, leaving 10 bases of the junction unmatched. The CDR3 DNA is TGCAGTGCCCCGACTAGCGCTGGTTTCACAGATACGCAGTATTTT. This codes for CSAPTSAGFTDTQYF.

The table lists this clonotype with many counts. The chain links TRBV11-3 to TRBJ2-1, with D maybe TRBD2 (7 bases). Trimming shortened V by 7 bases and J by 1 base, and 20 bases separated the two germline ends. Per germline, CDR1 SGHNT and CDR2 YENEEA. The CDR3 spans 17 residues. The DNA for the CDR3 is TGTGCCAGCACCGCTGGAAGAGGGGGGGCTTCCTACAATGAGCAGTTCTTC. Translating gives CASTAGRGGASYNEQFF.

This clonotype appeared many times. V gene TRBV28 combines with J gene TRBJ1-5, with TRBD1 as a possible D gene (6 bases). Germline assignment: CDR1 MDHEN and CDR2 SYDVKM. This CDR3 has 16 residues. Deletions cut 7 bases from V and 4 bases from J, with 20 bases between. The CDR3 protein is CASTLCRTDCNQPQHF. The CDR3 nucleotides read TGTGCCAGCACCTTATGCCGGACAGATTGTAATCAGCCCCAGCATTTT.

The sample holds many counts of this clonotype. The CDR3 loop reads CAISTGGVGYTF. The CDR3 coding sequence is TGTGCCATCAGTACAGGGGGCGTTGGCTACACCTTC. The V gene is TRBV10-3, the J gene TRBJ1-2, with TRBD1 matching 9 bases. The J segment lost 7 bases and the V segment lost 5 bases, leaving 2 bases of the junction unmatched. The CDR3 contains 12 residues. Germline-derived CDR1 and CDR2 are ENHRY and SYGVKD.

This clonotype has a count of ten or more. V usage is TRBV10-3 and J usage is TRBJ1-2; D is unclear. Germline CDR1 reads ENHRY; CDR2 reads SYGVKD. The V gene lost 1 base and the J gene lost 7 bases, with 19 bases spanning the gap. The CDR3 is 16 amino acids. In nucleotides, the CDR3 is TGTGCCATCAGTGAGTTTGGGGTATCAATAGCAGGTGGCTACACCTTC. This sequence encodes CAISEFGVSIAGGYTF.

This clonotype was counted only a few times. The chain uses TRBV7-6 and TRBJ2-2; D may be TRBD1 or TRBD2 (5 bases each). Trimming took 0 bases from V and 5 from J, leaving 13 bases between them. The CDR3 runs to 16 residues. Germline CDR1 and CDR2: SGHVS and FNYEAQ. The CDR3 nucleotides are TGTGCCAGCAGCTTAGCGGGGGTTATGAGGACCGGGGAGCTGTTTTTT. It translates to CASSLAGVMRTGELFF.

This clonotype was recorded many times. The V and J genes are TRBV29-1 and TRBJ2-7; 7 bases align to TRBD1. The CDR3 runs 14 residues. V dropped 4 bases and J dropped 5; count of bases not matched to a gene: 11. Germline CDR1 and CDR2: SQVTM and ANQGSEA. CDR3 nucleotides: TGCAGCGTTGTTACGTTCGACAGGGTTGACGAGCAGTACTTC. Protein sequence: CSVVTFDRVDEQYF.

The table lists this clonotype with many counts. Here the CDR3 DNA reads TGTGCCAGCAGTTTAGGCAGCTATGGCTACACCTTC. The encoded protein is CASSLGSYGYTF. The chain has TRBV28 and TRBJ1-2; D is uncertain. Germline V gene data show CDR1 as MDHEN and CDR2 as SYDVKM. V was cut by 2 bases and J by 4 bases, with 5 bases left in between. The CDR3 covers 12 residues.

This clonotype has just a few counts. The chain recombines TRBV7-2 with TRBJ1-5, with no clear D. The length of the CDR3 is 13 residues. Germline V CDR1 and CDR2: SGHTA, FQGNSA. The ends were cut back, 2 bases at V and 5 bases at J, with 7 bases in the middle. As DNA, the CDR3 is TGTGCCAGCAGCTTATTGGGTTATCAGCCCCAGCATTTT. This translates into CASSLLGYQPQHF.

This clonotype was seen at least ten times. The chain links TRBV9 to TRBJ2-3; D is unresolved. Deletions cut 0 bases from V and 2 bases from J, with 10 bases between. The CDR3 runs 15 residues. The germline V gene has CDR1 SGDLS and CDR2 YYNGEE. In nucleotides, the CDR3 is TGTGCCAGCAGCGTAGAGATCCTCTTCACAGATACGCAGTATTTT. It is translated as CASSVEILFTDTQYF.

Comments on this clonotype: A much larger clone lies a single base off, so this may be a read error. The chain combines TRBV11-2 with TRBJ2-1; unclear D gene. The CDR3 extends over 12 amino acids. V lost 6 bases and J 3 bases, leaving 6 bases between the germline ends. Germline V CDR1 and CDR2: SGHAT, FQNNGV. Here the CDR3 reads CASRWVYNEQFF. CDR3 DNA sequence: TGTGCCAGCAGATGGGTCTACAATGAGCAGTTCTTC.

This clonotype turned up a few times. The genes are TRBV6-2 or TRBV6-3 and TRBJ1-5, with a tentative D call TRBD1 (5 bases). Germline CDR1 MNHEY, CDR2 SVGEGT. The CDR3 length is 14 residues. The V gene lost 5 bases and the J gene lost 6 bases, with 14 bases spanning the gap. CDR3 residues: CASSKDGAVQPQHF. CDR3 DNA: TGTGCCAGCAGTAAGGACGGGGCGGTTCAGCCCCAGCATTTT.

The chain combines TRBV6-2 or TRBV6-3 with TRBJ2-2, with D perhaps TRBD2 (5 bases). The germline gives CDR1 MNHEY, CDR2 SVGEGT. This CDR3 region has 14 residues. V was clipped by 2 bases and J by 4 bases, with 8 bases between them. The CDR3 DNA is TGTGCCAGCAGTTACAGACGGGGCACCGGGGAGCTGTTTTTT. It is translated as CASSYRRGTGELFF.

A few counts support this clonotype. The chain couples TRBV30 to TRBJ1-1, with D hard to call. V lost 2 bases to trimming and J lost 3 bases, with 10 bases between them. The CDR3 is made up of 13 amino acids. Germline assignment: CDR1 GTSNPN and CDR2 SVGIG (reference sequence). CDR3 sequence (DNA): TGTGCCTGGAGTCTTAACGGATACACTGAAGCTTTCTTT. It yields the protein CAWSLNGYTEAFF.

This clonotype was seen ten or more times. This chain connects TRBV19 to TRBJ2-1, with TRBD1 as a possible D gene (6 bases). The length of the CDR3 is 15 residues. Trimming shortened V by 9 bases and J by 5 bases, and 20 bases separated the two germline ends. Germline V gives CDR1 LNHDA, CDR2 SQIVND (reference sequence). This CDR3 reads CASAGSRGGNNEQFF. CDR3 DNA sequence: TGTGCCAGCGCCGGATCCAGGGGTGGCAACAATGAGCAGTTCTTC. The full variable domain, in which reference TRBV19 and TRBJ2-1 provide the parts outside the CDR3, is DGGITQSPKYLFRKEGQNVTLSCEQNLNHDAMYWYRQDPGQGLRLIYYSQIVNDFQKGDIAEGYSVSREKKESFPLTVTSAQKNPTAFYLCASAGSRGGNNEQFFGPGTRLTVL.

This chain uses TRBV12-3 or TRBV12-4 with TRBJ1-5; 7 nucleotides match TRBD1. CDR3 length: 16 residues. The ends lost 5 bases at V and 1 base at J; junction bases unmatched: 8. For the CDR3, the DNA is TGTGCCAGCAGTCCCTGGACAGGTCGGAGCAATCAGCCCCAGCATTTT. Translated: CASSPWTGRSNQPQHF.

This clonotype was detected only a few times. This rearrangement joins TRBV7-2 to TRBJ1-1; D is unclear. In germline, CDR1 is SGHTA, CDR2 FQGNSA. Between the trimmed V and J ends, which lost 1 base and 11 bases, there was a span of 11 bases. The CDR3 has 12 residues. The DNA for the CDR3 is TGTGCCAGCAGCTTAGATTCGGAGGCGGCTTTCTTT. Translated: CASSLDSEAAFF.

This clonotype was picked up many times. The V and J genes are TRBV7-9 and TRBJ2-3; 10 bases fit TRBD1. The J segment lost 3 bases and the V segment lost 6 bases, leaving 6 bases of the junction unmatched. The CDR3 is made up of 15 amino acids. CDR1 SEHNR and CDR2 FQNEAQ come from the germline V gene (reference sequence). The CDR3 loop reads CASSSGTGVTDTQYF. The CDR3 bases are TGTGCCAGCAGTTCGGGGACAGGGGTGACAGATACGCAGTATTTT.

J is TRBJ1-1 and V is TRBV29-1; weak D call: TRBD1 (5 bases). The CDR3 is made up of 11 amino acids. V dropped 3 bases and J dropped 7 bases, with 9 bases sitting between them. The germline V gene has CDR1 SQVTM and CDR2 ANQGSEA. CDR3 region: CSVEGRLEAFF. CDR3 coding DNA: TGCAGCGTTGAGGGACGGCTTGAAGCTTTCTTT.

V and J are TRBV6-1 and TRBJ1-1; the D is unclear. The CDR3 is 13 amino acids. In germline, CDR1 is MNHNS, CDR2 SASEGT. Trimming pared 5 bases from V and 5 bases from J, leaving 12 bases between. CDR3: CASSLEGETEAFF. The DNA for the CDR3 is TGTGCCAGCAGTTTGGAAGGAGAAACTGAAGCTTTCTTT.

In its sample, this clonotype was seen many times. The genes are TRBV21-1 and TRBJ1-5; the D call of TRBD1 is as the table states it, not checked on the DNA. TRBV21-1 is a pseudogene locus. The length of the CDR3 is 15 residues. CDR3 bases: TGTGCCAGCAGCAAAGGGGCGGCAGTTAATCAGCCCCAGCATTTT. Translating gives CASSKGAAVNQPQHF.

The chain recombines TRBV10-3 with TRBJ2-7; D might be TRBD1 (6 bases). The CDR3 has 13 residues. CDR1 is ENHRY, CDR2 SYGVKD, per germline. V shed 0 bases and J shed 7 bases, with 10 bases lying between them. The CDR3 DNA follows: TGTGCCATCAGTGAGTCACAGGGCGGAGAGCAGTACTTC. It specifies CAISESQGGEQYF.

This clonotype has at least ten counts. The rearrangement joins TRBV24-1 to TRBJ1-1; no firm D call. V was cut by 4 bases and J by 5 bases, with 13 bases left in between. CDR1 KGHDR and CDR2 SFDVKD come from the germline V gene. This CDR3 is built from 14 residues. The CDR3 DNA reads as TGTGCCACCAGTGACTCGTCTTCTCCTACTGAAGCTTTCTTT. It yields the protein CATSDSSSPTEAFF.

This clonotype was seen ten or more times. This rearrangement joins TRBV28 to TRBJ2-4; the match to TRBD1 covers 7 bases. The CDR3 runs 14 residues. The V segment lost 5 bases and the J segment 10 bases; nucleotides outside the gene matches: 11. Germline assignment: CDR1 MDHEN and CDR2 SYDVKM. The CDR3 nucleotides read TGTGCCAGCAGTGCCCCCGGGACAGTGATAATTCAGTACTTC. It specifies CASSAPGTVIIQYF.